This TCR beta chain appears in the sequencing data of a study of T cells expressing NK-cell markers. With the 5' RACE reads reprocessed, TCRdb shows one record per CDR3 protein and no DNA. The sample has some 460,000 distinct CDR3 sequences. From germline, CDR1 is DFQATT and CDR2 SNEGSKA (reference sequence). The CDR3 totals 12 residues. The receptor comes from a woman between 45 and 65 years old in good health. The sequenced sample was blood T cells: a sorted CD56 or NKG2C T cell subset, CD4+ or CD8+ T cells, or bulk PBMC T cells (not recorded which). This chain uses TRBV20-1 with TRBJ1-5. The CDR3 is CSARGEGRPQHF.